Listed here are 18 T cell receptor beta chains from one sample, sequenced in a study of blood T cell repertoires in COVID-19. The data were produced by immunoSEQ multiplex PCR, yet TCRdb's version contains in-frame clones alone and is incomplete. The table includes some 150,000 clones, 87% detected once. The sample was peripheral blood. All receptors derive from a woman aged 45-59 years with acute or convalescent COVID-19.

The V call is TRBV2, the J call TRBJ1-2, with TRBD1 identical over 8 bases. The V gene end was trimmed by 7 bases and the J gene end by 0 bases; junction bases not matched to a gene: 7. The CDR3 extends over 15 amino acids. Per germline, CDR1 SNHLY and CDR2 FYNNEI. CDR3 amino acids: CASIEQGVSNYGYTF. The DNA of the CDR3 is TGTGCCAGCATCGAACAGGGGGTTTCTAACTATGGCTACACCTTC.

This clone was seen once. The genes are TRBV5-6 and TRBJ2-1, with 7 bases matching TRBD1. V lost 4 bases, J lost 4 bases, and 8 bases stayed unmatched. The CDR3 runs 15 residues. Germline V gene data show CDR1 as SGHDT and CDR2 as YYEEEE. The CDR3 nucleotides are TGTGCCAGCAGCGAGACCGGACAGGTATACAATGAGCAGTTCTTC. It specifies CASSETGQVYNEQFF.

This chain links TRBV2 with TRBJ2-1, with 13 bases aligning to TRBD2. With V trimmed by 6 bases and J by 6 bases, 8 bases remained unmatched. The CDR3 totals 16 residues. Germline assignment: CDR1 SNHLY and CDR2 FYNNEI. The CDR3 DNA reads TGTGCCAGCAGCGCCTTGGGACTAGCGGGAACCAATGAGCAGTTCTTC. As protein: CASSALGLAGTNEQFF.

The V gene is TRBV3-1 (or the pseudogene TRBV3-2), the J gene TRBJ1-2; no clear D. Trimming stripped 1 base from V and 2 bases from J, with 11 bases between. In germline, CDR1 is LGHDT, CDR2 YNNKEL (reference sequence). The CDR3 totals 15 residues. In nucleotides, the CDR3 is TGTGCCAGCAGCCAAGGGAGAGCTGCGAACTATGGCTACACCTTC. Protein sequence: CASSQGRAANYGYTF.

The chain couples TRBV6-5 to TRBJ2-1; weak D call: TRBD1 (5 bases). Looked up from germline, CDR1 is MNHEY and CDR2 is SVGAGI. There are 14 residues in the CDR3. V was clipped by 2 bases and J by 4 bases, with 9 bases between them. CDR3 coding DNA: TGTGCCAGCAGTTACGGGGCCCTTTACAATGAGCAGTTCTTC. Encoded protein: CASSYGALYNEQFF.

The V gene is TRBV6-5, the J gene TRBJ2-7, with 9 nucleotides matching TRBD2. This CDR3 has 13 residues. Looked up from germline, CDR1 is MNHEY and CDR2 is SVGAGI. J gave up 9 bases and V 7 bases, and 10 bases lay outside the gene matches. The CDR3 DNA is TGTGCCAGCAACGACGGGCGGGAGGGTCGGCAGTACTTC. Translation: CASNDGREGRQYF.

This sequence joins TRBV19 and TRBJ2-7; D possibly corresponds to TRBD2 (6 bases). Germline V gene sequence: CDR1 LNHDA, CDR2 SQIVND (reference sequence). V dropped 6 bases and J dropped 7 bases, with 19 bases sitting between them. This CDR3 comprises 14 residues. Here the CDR3 DNA reads TGTGCCAGTAGGCCTGTGGGGGGTGGAGGTGAGCAGTACTTC. Its protein is CASRPVGGGGEQYF.

V usage is TRBV2 and J usage is TRBJ1-4; D is ambiguous. With 7 bases removed from V and 5 bases from J, the gap between germline ends came to 14 bases. This CDR3 is built from 14 residues. Germline lookup yields CDR1 SNHLY and CDR2 FYNNEI. The CDR3 spells CASTIVRQNEKLFF. CDR3 coding DNA: TGTGCCAGCACTATCGTGCGGCAGAATGAAAAACTGTTTTTT.

The chain combines TRBV7-2 with TRBJ1-2, with 9 positions matching TRBD1. Germline CDR1 SGHTA, CDR2 FQGNSA. The CDR3 is 16 residues long. V gave up 5 bases and J gave up 4 bases; unmatched junction bases: 11. CDR3 sequence reads: CASSESPGQGTYGYTF. In DNA form, the CDR3 reads TGTGCCAGCAGCGAATCCCCGGGACAGGGAACCTATGGCTACACCTTC.

The V and J genes are TRBV11-2 and TRBJ2-1; no clear D gene. Trimming pared 1 base from V and 3 bases from J, leaving 7 bases between. The CDR3 totals 14 residues. CDR1 is SGHAT, CDR2 FQNNGV, per germline. The CDR3 DNA reads as TGTGCCAGCAGCTTAGCAGGCTTCTACAATGAGCAGTTCTTC. As protein: CASSLAGFYNEQFF. The variable domain in full, completed from reference TRBV11-2 and TRBJ2-1, reads EAGVAQSPRYKIIEKRQSVAFWCNPISGHATLYWYQQILGQGPKLLIQFQNNGVVDDSQLPKDRFSAERLKGVDSTLKIQPAKLEDSAVYLCASSLAGFYNEQFFGPGTRLTVL.

This sequence joins TRBV30 and TRBJ2-7, with 8 bases lining up with TRBD1. CDR1 is GTSNPN, CDR2 SVGIG, per germline (reference sequence). The CDR3 is made up of 13 amino acids. With 1 base clipped from V and 6 bases from J, the junction kept 5 bases outside the gene matches. The CDR3 is CAWSARGRFEQYF. The CDR3 bases are TGTGCCTGGAGTGCCAGGGGGCGATTCGAGCAGTACTTC.

The CDR3 DNA reads TGTGCCAGCACCCTCGACAGAGGAGACTACAATGAGCAGTTCTTC. Its translation: CASTLDRGDYNEQFF. The J gene is TRBJ2-1, the V gene TRBV3-1 (or the pseudogene TRBV3-2); tentative D call: TRBD1 (5 bases). From germline, CDR1 is LGHDT and CDR2 YNNKEL (reference sequence). The CDR3 spans 15 residues. Trimming shortened V by 7 bases and J by 3 bases, and 16 bases separated the two germline ends.

V and J are TRBV6-5 and TRBJ2-7; no clear D. The CDR3 contains 14 residues. V was pared by 5 bases and J by 0 bases, with 11 bases between. Germline V lookup: CDR1 MNHEY, CDR2 SVGAGI. CDR3 sequence: CASSLDFGSYEQYF. DNA of the CDR3: TGTGCCAGCAGTCTTGACTTTGGCTCCTACGAGCAGTACTTC.

The gene calls are TRBV7-3 and TRBJ2-7, with 9 bases identical to TRBD1. CDR1 is SGHTA, CDR2 FQGTGA, per germline. This CDR3 is built from 14 residues. The J segment lost 5 bases and the V segment lost 4 bases, leaving 6 bases of the junction unmatched. Written as DNA, the CDR3 is TGTGCCAGCAGCTCGTCCGGGACAGGGAACGAGCAGTACTTC. It codes for CASSSSGTGNEQYF.

The rearrangement joins TRBV6-4 to TRBJ2-1; TRBD2 agrees at 16 bases. CDR1 and CDR2 (germline): MRHNA, SNTAGT. Trimming took 2 bases from V and 4 from J; bases not matched to a gene: 14. The CDR3 contains 21 residues. In nucleotides, the CDR3 is TGTGCCAGCAGTGACCCCTCCGGGACTAGCGGGAGGGCCGGGCCTTACAATGAGCAGTTCTTC. Translating it yields CASSDPSGTSGRAGPYNEQFF.

The rearrangement uses TRBV21-1 and TRBJ2-5; the table names TRBD2, a call not compared with the DNA. TRBV21-1 is classified as a pseudogene. This CDR3 comprises 16 residues. CDR3 residues: CASSKGLSERQETQYF. DNA of the CDR3: TGTGCCAGCAGCAAAGGTCTATCTGAGAGACAAGAGACCCAGTACTTC.

V usage is TRBV27 and J usage is TRBJ2-1; D uncertain. CDR3 length: 14 amino acids. Germline V gives CDR1 MNHEY, CDR2 SMNVEV (reference sequence). Trimming took 8 bases from V and 1 from J, leaving 12 bases between them. The CDR3 sequence is CASLAQESYNEQFF. The CDR3, as DNA: TGTGCCAGCCTCGCCCAGGAATCCTACAATGAGCAGTTCTTC.

The V call is TRBV12-5, the J call TRBJ1-3, with D perhaps matching TRBD1 (5 bases). Germline V CDR1 and CDR2: LGHNT, FRNRAP. This CDR3 spans 15 amino acids. The ends were cut back, 4 bases at V and 0 bases at J, with 10 bases in the middle. The CDR3 protein is CASGSRTSSGNTIYF. Here the CDR3 DNA reads TGTGCTAGTGGTTCCCGGACATCCTCTGGAAACACCATATATTTT.